This T cell receptor beta chain was captured by sequencing in a study of blood T cells in healthy people across ages. The CDR3 is 15 residues long. Deletions cut 5 bases from V and 7 bases from J, with 18 bases between. Per germline, CDR1 SEHNR and CDR2 FQNEAQ (reference sequence). Through a sample-barcoded 5' primer and a J-beta primer mix, a second PCR was run for roughly 6 to 11 cycles. One entry per CDR3 protein results from TCRdb running MiXCR on the 5' RACE reads. The sample consists of approximately 670,000 distinct CDR3 sequences, approximately 40% of them appearing once. This chain uses TRBV7-9 with TRBJ2-1, with D perhaps TRBD1 (5 bases). Sequencing input: blood. The receptor comes from a man aged 80 or over in good health. In nucleotides, the CDR3 is TGTGCCAGCAGCCCCGTGAAGCAGGGCTTTAATGAGCAGTTCTTC. It is translated as CASSPVKQGFNEQFF.